Listed here are 21 T cell receptor beta chains from one sample, sequenced in a study of long-term antiretroviral therapy in people with HIV. Researchers report immunoSEQ v3.0 was run at survey level. TCRdb keeps only in-frame clones here, not all; method: immunoSEQ multiplex PCR. The sample lists 15,000 to 20,000 clones, 65% to 85% occurring once. The sequencing here drew on unsorted PBMCs, taken 0.9 years after starting antiretroviral therapy. The receptor source for this set is a man younger than 35 with HIV.

The table lists this clone with a count of one. The chain employs TRBV4-1 and TRBJ2-1; 7 bases line up with TRBD2. CDR1 MGHRA and CDR2 YSYEKL come from the germline V gene. The CDR3 is 19 residues long. V lost 1 base to trimming and J lost 0 bases; unmatched junction nucleotides: 12. The CDR3 reads CASSQVGLAQRGSYNEQFF. The DNA for the CDR3 is TGCGCCAGCAGCCAAGTCGGCCTCGCCCAGCGGGGCTCCTACAATGAGCAGTTCTTC.

The genes are TRBV5-1 and TRBJ1-1, with unresolved D. Trimming removed 0 bases from V and 4 bases from J, with 25 bases in between. CDR3 size: 19 residues. Germline V gives CDR1 SGHRS, CDR2 YFSETQ. The CDR3 nucleotides read TGCGCCAGCAGCTTGGGGGGTATTAGGGATCGGGTAACTGGCACTGAAGCTTTCTTT. Translation gives CASSLGGIRDRVTGTEAFF.

In DNA form, the CDR3 reads TGTGCCAGCTCCACACAAAGTCGGGCCAACGTCCTGACTTTC. Its translation: CASSTQSRANVLTF. This chain joins TRBV5-8 and TRBJ2-6; no reliable D call. V gave up 7 bases and J gave up 5 bases, with 13 bases separating them. This CDR3 comprises 14 residues. The germline CDR1 and CDR2 sequences are SGHTS and YDEGEE.

The chain carries TRBV18 and TRBJ2-1; 12 positions agree with TRBD2. V gave up 3 bases and J gave up 12 bases; unmatched junction bases: 3. Germline V gene data show CDR1 as KGHSH and CDR2 as LQKENI. The CDR3 loop spans 13 amino acids. The CDR3 nucleotides read TGTGCCAGCTCACCGACTAGCGGGGGTCGGCAGTTCTTC. Its translation: CASSPTSGGRQFF.

The chain uses TRBV5-6 and TRBJ2-7, with TRBD2 matching over 14 bases. CDR1 SGHDT and CDR2 YYEEEE come from the germline V gene. CDR3 size: 17 residues. J lost 0 bases, V lost 5 bases, and 7 bases had no gene match. CDR3 in amino acids: CASSPGLAGDSSYEQYV. The CDR3 bases are TGTGCCAGCAGTCCGGGACTAGCGGGGGATAGCTCCTACGAGCAGTACGTC.

The chain carries TRBV19 and TRBJ1-2; weak D call: TRBD1 (6 bases). Germline lookup yields CDR1 LNHDA and CDR2 SQIVND (reference sequence). This CDR3 has 13 residues. Deletions cut 5 bases from V and 3 bases from J, with 10 bases between. This chain's CDR3 is CASSFRTDYGYTF. In DNA form, the CDR3 reads TGTGCCAGTAGTTTCCGGACAGACTATGGCTACACCTTC.

V is TRBV5-4 and J is TRBJ1-4; 8 nucleotides agree with TRBD1. The ends lost 4 bases at V and 6 bases at J; junction bases unmatched: 8. Germline V gene lookup returns CDR1 SGHNT and CDR2 YYREEE (reference sequence). The CDR3 has 15 amino acids. The CDR3: CASSQNRGLDEKLFF. The CDR3 DNA reads as TGTGCCAGCAGCCAAAACAGGGGGTTGGATGAAAAACTGTTTTTT.

The chain carries TRBV15 and TRBJ1-5; a weak D match, TRBD1 (6 bases). Germline lookup yields CDR1 LNHNV and CDR2 YYDKDF (reference sequence). This CDR3 is 15 amino acids long. V was pared by 5 bases and J by 3 bases, with 14 bases between. The CDR3 sequence is CATSQTGLFNQPQHF. The DNA of the CDR3 is TGTGCCACCAGCCAAACAGGGCTATTCAATCAGCCCCAGCATTTT.

V and J are TRBV19 and TRBJ1-2, with a weak D call TRBD1 (5 bases). Germline lookup yields CDR1 LNHDA and CDR2 SQIVND (reference sequence). Trimming left V 3 bases short and J 9 bases short, with 8 bases between. This CDR3 spans 11 amino acids. CDR3 in DNA: TGTGCCAGTAGTATTAGGGGTCGCTACACCTTC. Protein product: CASSIRGRYTF.

The chain recombines TRBV30 with TRBJ1-2; possibly TRBD1 for D (5 bases). Trimming shortened V by 0 bases and J by 2 bases, and 10 bases separated the two germline ends. CDR1 is GTSNPN and CDR2 is SVGIG in the germline V gene (reference sequence). The CDR3 has 14 residues. The CDR3 loop reads CAWSVGHQNYGYTF. CDR3 nucleotides: TGTGCCTGGAGTGTAGGACACCAGAACTATGGCTACACCTTC.

This rearrangement joins TRBV4-1 to TRBJ1-2, with 7 positions matching TRBD1. J gave up 2 bases and V 4 bases, and 4 bases lay outside the gene matches. Germline CDR1 and CDR2: MGHRA and YSYEKL. The CDR3 length is 14 residues. DNA for the CDR3: TGCGCCAGCAGCCCCAGGACAGGCAACTATGGCTACACCTTC. Amino acids: CASSPRTGNYGYTF.

This clone was recorded only once. The chain carries TRBV20-1 and TRBJ2-2; the D gene is possibly TRBD2 (5 bases). The CDR3 consists of 11 residues. Trimming cost V 7 bases and J 6 bases, with 9 bases left between them. From germline, CDR1 is DFQATT and CDR2 SNEGSKA (reference sequence). The CDR3 spells CSGASPGELFF. The CDR3 DNA follows: TGCAGTGGAGCTAGCCCCGGGGAGCTGTTTTTT.

By sample fraction, this clone is medium-sized. The rearrangement uses TRBV6-4 and TRBJ2-3, with 9 positions matching TRBD2. Trimming cost V 0 bases and J 4 bases; bases outside gene matches: 2. Germline values: CDR1 MRHNA, CDR2 SNTAGT. The CDR3 consists of 15 residues. The CDR3 spells CASSDSSGGSDTQYF. Written as DNA, the CDR3 is TGTGCCAGCAGTGACTCGAGCGGGGGGTCAGATACGCAGTATTTT.

This clone was seen more than once but under ten times. This chain uses TRBV27 with TRBJ1-5; 7 bases align to TRBD1. This CDR3 has 14 amino acids. J was trimmed by 5 bases and V by 3 bases; bases with no gene match: 4. The germline V gene has CDR1 MNHEY and CDR2 SMNVEV (reference sequence). CDR3 nucleotides: TGTGCCAGCAGTTTTCGGACAGGAGATCAGCCCCAGCATTTT. This translates into CASSFRTGDQPQHF.

This chain links TRBV9 with TRBJ2-2; no definite D call. The CDR3 length is 13 residues. Per the germline V gene, CDR1 is SGDLS and CDR2 is YYNGEE. V was cut by 2 bases and J by 5 bases, with 7 bases left in between. The CDR3 is CASSVRSTGELFF. CDR3 nucleotides: TGTGCCAGCAGCGTCAGGAGTACCGGGGAGCTGTTTTTT.

This clone was seen a few times. This chain connects TRBV28 to TRBJ1-5, with D uncertain. Germline V gene sequence: CDR1 MDHEN, CDR2 SYDVKM. This CDR3 region has 12 residues. Trimming pared 5 bases from V and 12 bases from J, leaving 14 bases between. The CDR3 nucleotides read TGTGCCAGCAGTCTTCCGTTTTGGGACCAGCATTTT. It specifies CASSLPFWDQHF.

The rearrangement uses TRBV9 and TRBJ1-5, with 8 nucleotides matching TRBD1. The CDR3 is 15 amino acids. Trimming took 0 bases from V and 4 from J; bases not matched to a gene: 3. Germline V CDR1 and CDR2: SGDLS, YYNGEE. CDR3: CASSVGTGRNQPQHF. For the CDR3, the DNA is TGTGCCAGCAGCGTAGGGACAGGGAGGAATCAGCCCCAGCATTTT.

The V and J genes are TRBV10-2 and TRBJ2-5, with TRBD2 matching 9 bases. The CDR3 has 16 residues. Germline V gene sequence: CDR1 WSHSY, CDR2 SAAADI. The ends lost 1 base at V and 7 bases at J; junction bases unmatched: 10. The CDR3 loop is CASSELAGDVTGTQYF. In DNA, the CDR3 is TGCGCCAGCAGTGAGTTAGCGGGGGACGTAACAGGGACCCAGTACTTC.

The chain has TRBV10-3 and TRBJ2-5, with 7 bases identical to TRBD1. CDR1 and CDR2 from the germline V gene are ENHRY and SYGVKD. After removal of 10 bases from V and 5 bases from J, the junction contained 7 bases not matched to a gene. CDR3 length: 12 residues. CDR3 sequence reads: CATQDRAETQYF. In nucleotides, the CDR3 is TGTGCCACGCAAGACAGGGCGGAGACCCAGTACTTC.

This clone was picked up a small number of times. The rearrangement links TRBV6-6 to TRBJ2-2; no definite D call. Trimming took 6 bases from V and 2 from J, leaving 1 base between them. CDR3 length: 11 amino acids. Germline V gene lookup returns CDR1 MNHNY and CDR2 SVGAGI (reference sequence). The CDR3 loop reads CASRNTGELFF. The CDR3 coding sequence is TGTGCCAGCAGAAACACCGGGGAGCTGTTTTTT.

The V and J genes are TRBV27 and TRBJ1-2; D ambiguous. CDR1 is MNHEY and CDR2 is SMNVEV in the germline V gene (reference sequence). Trimming shortened V by 3 bases and J by 4 bases, and 9 bases separated the two germline ends. The CDR3 is 13 amino acids. CDR3 in amino acids: CASSLDGLYGYTF. The CDR3 nucleotides are TGTGCCAGCAGTTTGGACGGACTCTATGGCTACACCTTC.